Detailed here is one T cell receptor (beta chain). Its cognate antigen has yet to be identified. Base qualities are not provided; no much larger clone lies one nucleotide away. At one collaborating source in Seattle, patients were enrolled during active infection and were followed longitudinally through the course of disease. Collaborating institutions collected whole blood in K2EDTA tubes following their own protocols. For TCRbeta analysis, collaborators shipped samples as frozen whole blood, isolated PBMCs, or DNA extracted from either of those sample types. V was cut back by 2 bases and J by 6 bases, leaving a gap of 13 bases between them. The CDR3 measures 13 amino acids from cysteine to phenylalanine. The retained sequence is limited to the CDR3, 39 bases, with the frame set at the first base. Based on the germline V gene, the CDR1 and CDR2 sequences are SQVTM and ANQGSEA. This record comes from a study of blood T cell repertoires in COVID-19 (dated by TCRdb to 2018 to 2021). The study in broad terms: Samples covering the acute and convalescent phases of COVID-19 were provided by collaborators in the United States, Italy and Spain. Deeply sampled blood TCRbeta repertoires from subjects exposed to, actively infected with, or recovered from COVID-19 were included in the dataset. A freely available public database, intended as a resource for researchers studying the immune response to SARS-CoV-2, is where the repertoires were released. The prospective study material was composed of cDNA or gDNA derived from T cells, B-cell-depleted T cells, or PBMCs. The sample metadata nearly always contained a de-identified subject ID, COVID-19 status, age in years and sex. Where available, HLA class I and class II types were obtained from metadata supplied by the sample provider rather than from assay-based typing. The samples were drawn from two sources: the first 160 participants of the ongoing ImmuneRACE study, and 1,200 or so subjects contributed by 6 global collaborators. Results the study describes overall, beyond this receptor: How much clinical and demographic metadata was included differed by source and by participant, and the metadata was provided uncurated.

TCRbeta CDR3 regions were amplified from genomic DNA by means of the immunoSEQ Assay, a bias-controlled multiplex PCR. Per the source publication's procedure: Nucleated cell counts per sample were estimated from amplification of reference gene primers within the assay. To quantify the absolute abundance of each unique TCRbeta CDR3 rearrangement, sequence reads were collapsed and filtered. For each sample, productive Simpson clonality was calculated by taking the square root of Simpson's diversity index across productive rearrangements. In TCRdb, the immuneACCESS table is reduced to in-frame sequences with V and J assigned. These tables do not hold every clone; where another copy was compared, an unresolved V gene accounts for under half, and the others remain unexplained. V, J and clone size were drawn from that table, and D and trimming were deduced from the DNA. The table for this sample lists 150,000 to 200,000 clones; over 80% of them were counted only once. The top ten hold about 7.1% of the sample.

This chain joins TRBV29-1 to TRBJ2-5, with no confidently assigned D gene. The clonotype was recovered from a woman aged 70-85 years with COVID-19, enrolled during active disease. Sequences were obtained from peripheral blood. The DNA sequence is as follows: TGCAGCGTTGAAAATATCTCCTTTCAGACCCAGTACTTC. Protein translation: CSVENISFQTQYF.